The 30 T cell receptor beta chains below all came from one sample that was sequenced in a study of blood T cell repertoires in COVID-19. Sequencing was performed with immunoSEQ multiplex PCR; in TCRdb, only in-frame clones are kept and a portion is missing. The table records 300,000 to 350,000 clones, more than 70% of them present only once. The source material was peripheral blood. These receptors were collected from a woman aged 60-75 years with COVID-19, enrolled during active disease.

V usage is TRBV18 and J usage is TRBJ2-5, with no clear D. The CDR3 length is 13 residues. Trimming shortened V by 10 bases and J by 3 bases, and 15 bases separated the two germline ends. The germline V gene encodes CDR1 KGHSH and CDR2 LQKENI. This CDR3 is CANAPRPEETQYF. CDR3 DNA: TGTGCCAATGCGCCCAGGCCCGAAGAGACCCAGTACTTC. Looking up the rest from reference TRBV18 and TRBJ2-5 gives the full variable domain: NAGVMQNPRHLVRRRGQEARLRCSPMKGHSHVYWYRQLPEEGLKFMVYLQKENIIDESGMPKERFSAEFPKEGPSILRIQQVVRGDSAAYFCANAPRPEETQYFGPGTRLLVL.

This clone was counted between two and nine times. The gene calls are TRBV11-2 and TRBJ1-6; 8 nucleotides agree with TRBD1. Trimming removed 5 bases from V and 10 bases from J; junction bases left unmatched: 7. CDR3 length equals 14 residues. Per the germline V gene, CDR1 is SGHAT and CDR2 is FQNNGV. CDR3 bases: TGTGCCAGCAGCCCAGGACAGGGTCTATCACCCCTCCACTTT. Amino acids: CASSPGQGLSPLHF.

This chain joins TRBV6-4 and TRBJ1-2; 8 bases fit TRBD1. With V trimmed by 6 bases and J by 4 bases, 4 bases remained unmatched. The V gene's germline CDR1 is MRHNA and CDR2 SNTAGT. The CDR3 contains 13 residues. The CDR3 sequence is CASSDDRGYGYTF. In nucleotides, the CDR3 is TGTGCCAGCAGCGACGACAGGGGCTATGGCTACACCTTC.

This clone has a single count. The identical CDR3 is also encoded by other nucleotide sequences in the sample. The chain couples TRBV11-2 to TRBJ1-2; 7 bases line up with TRBD1. Germline lookup yields CDR1 SGHAT and CDR2 FQNNGV. The V segment lost 0 bases and the J segment 4 bases; nucleotides outside the gene matches: 2. The CDR3 is 14 amino acids. CDR3 coding DNA: TGTGCCAGCAGCTTAGATAGGGACAGCTATGGCTACACCTTC. The encoded protein is CASSLDRDSYGYTF. Variable domain in full (rest from reference TRBV11-2 and TRBJ1-2): EAGVAQSPRYKIIEKRQSVAFWCNPISGHATLYWYQQILGQGPKLLIQFQNNGVVDDSQLPKDRFSAERLKGVDSTLKIQPAKLEDSAVYLCASSLDRDSYGYTFGSGTRLTVV.

The chain is built from TRBV19 and TRBJ1-3, with TRBD1 as a possible D gene (6 bases). This CDR3 has 14 residues. With 9 bases removed from V and 2 bases from J, the gap between germline ends came to 14 bases. Germline V CDR1 and CDR2: LNHDA, SQIVND (reference sequence). The CDR3 sequence is CASSGTTTGNTIYF. CDR3 sequence (DNA): TGTGCCAGCTCCGGGACAACCACTGGAAACACCATATATTTT.

V is TRBV27 and J is TRBJ2-5; D possibly corresponds to TRBD1 (6 bases). This CDR3 is built from 13 residues. Trimming took 6 bases from V and 0 from J, leaving 8 bases between them. Germline V CDR1 and CDR2: MNHEY, SMNVEV (reference sequence). The CDR3 DNA sequence: TGTGCCAGCAGCCGGGACAACCAAGAGACCCAGTACTTC. Translation gives CASSRDNQETQYF.

V usage is TRBV6-5 and J usage is TRBJ2-1; TRBD1 is a possible D gene (6 bases). The V end was cut by 10 bases, the J end by 6 bases, with 19 bases between. CDR1 and CDR2 from the germline V gene are MNHEY and SVGAGI. This CDR3 is built from 14 residues. CDR3 in DNA: TGTGCCACCACCCCGGACAGACCCGGCAATGAGCAGTTCTTC. It is translated as CATTPDRPGNEQFF.

This chain uses TRBV7-3 with TRBJ2-5; 8 positions agree with TRBD1. The CDR3 runs 15 residues. Trimming removed 5 bases from V and 4 bases from J; junction bases left unmatched: 9. Looked up from germline, CDR1 is SGHTA and CDR2 is FQGTGA. The CDR3, as DNA: TGTGCCAGCAGCCCAACCTCCGGGACAGGAGAGACCCAGTACTTC. This translates into CASSPTSGTGETQYF.

V usage is TRBV7-3 and J usage is TRBJ2-2; TRBD2 might be the D (5 bases). The germline gives CDR1 SGHTA, CDR2 FQGTGA. The CDR3 covers 14 residues. Trimming shortened V by 0 bases and J by 5 bases, and 7 bases separated the two germline ends. CDR3: CASSLTGLTGELFF. In DNA form, the CDR3 reads TGTGCCAGCAGCTTAACCGGACTGACCGGGGAGCTGTTTTTT.

The chain couples TRBV30 to TRBJ2-7; 8 nucleotides line up with TRBD1. Germline V gives CDR1 GTSNPN, CDR2 SVGIG (reference sequence). The CDR3 spans 14 residues. J gave up 9 bases and V 3 bases, and 13 bases lay outside the gene matches. The CDR3 nucleotides are TGTGCCTGGAGGAACTCAGGGGGCGGTTTTGGGCAGTACTTC. It translates to CAWRNSGGGFGQYF.

The gene calls are TRBV5-1 and TRBJ1-1; maybe TRBD1 (5 bases). The CDR3 runs to 12 residues. V was trimmed by 0 bases and J by 11 bases, leaving 11 bases between them. Germline V gene sequence: CDR1 SGHRS, CDR2 YFSETQ. In DNA, the CDR3 is TGCGCCAGCAGCTTGGGGCAGGGTGAGGCTTTCTTT. Protein product: CASSLGQGEAFF.

The chain couples TRBV3-1 (or the pseudogene TRBV3-2) to TRBJ2-7; 12 bases are shared with TRBD2. Trimming removed 4 bases from V and 3 bases from J; junction bases left unmatched: 7. This CDR3 spans 16 amino acids. Germline CDR1 and CDR2: LGHDT and YNNKEL (reference sequence). The CDR3 nucleotides read TGTGCCAGCAGCCGGCGGCTGGGACTAGCGGGCTACGAGCAGTACTTC. As protein: CASSRRLGLAGYEQYF.

This chain links TRBV5-6 with TRBJ1-1; D unclear. Per the germline V gene, CDR1 is SGHDT and CDR2 is YYEEEE. The V and J ends lost 5 bases and 0 bases respectively, with 11 bases between them. The CDR3 is made up of 14 amino acids. CDR3 sequence (DNA): TGTGCCAGCAGTTACGGACTTTTGAACACTGAAGCTTTCTTT. It encodes CASSYGLLNTEAFF. The full variable domain, rest sourced from reference TRBV5-6 and TRBJ1-1, is DAGVTQSPTHLIKTRGQQVTLRCSPKSGHDTVSWYQQALGQGPQFIFQYYEEEERQRGNFPDRFSGHQFPNYSSELNVNALLLGDSALYLCASSYGLLNTEAFFGQGTRLTVV.

The gene calls are TRBV15 and TRBJ1-1; D ambiguous. The CDR3 runs to 16 residues. The V gene's germline CDR1 is LNHNV and CDR2 YYDKDF (reference sequence). Between the trimmed V and J ends, which lost 5 bases and 1 base, there was a span of 17 bases. The CDR3 reads CATSVRVAIRNTEAFF. The CDR3 DNA is TGTGCCACCAGCGTAAGAGTTGCCATCCGGAACACTGAAGCTTTCTTT.

The chain recombines TRBV27 with TRBJ1-2, with 7 nucleotides matching TRBD1. The CDR3 covers 14 residues. Germline CDR1 reads MNHEY; CDR2 reads SMNVEV (reference sequence). V was pared by 3 bases and J by 6 bases, with 7 bases of the junction left unmatched. The CDR3: CASSFRDSEDGYTF. The CDR3 nucleotides read TGTGCCAGCAGTTTCCGGGACAGCGAGGATGGCTACACCTTC.

The gene calls are TRBV7-3 and TRBJ2-3; TRBD1 agrees at 7 bases. The CDR3 is 14 residues long. Germline V gene data show CDR1 as SGHTA and CDR2 as FQGTGA. With 5 bases clipped from V and 3 bases from J, the junction kept 5 bases outside the gene matches. The CDR3 spells CASSHGTATDTQYF. CDR3 nucleotides: TGTGCCAGCAGCCACGGGACAGCTACAGATACGCAGTATTTT.

For this clone: This sample also contains other DNA sequences that code for the same CDR3. The rearrangement uses TRBV5-1 and TRBJ2-7; 10 nucleotides agree with TRBD1. This CDR3 comprises 13 residues. With 4 bases clipped from V and 4 bases from J, the junction kept 2 bases outside the gene matches. The V gene's germline CDR1 is SGHRS and CDR2 YFSETQ. CDR3 sequence reads: CASSKDRGYEQYF. DNA for the CDR3: TGCGCCAGCAGCAAGGACAGGGGGTACGAGCAGTACTTC.

The rearrangement uses TRBV5-1 and TRBJ1-2; D gene uncertain. The CDR3 contains 15 residues. Germline assignment: CDR1 SGHRS and CDR2 YFSETQ. Trimming removed 2 bases at V and 4 bases at J, with 15 bases between. In DNA, the CDR3 is TGCGCCAGCAGCTTAGGTGGAGGTTCCGGCTATGGCTACACCTTC. Its protein is CASSLGGGSGYGYTF.

The rearrangement uses TRBV6-5 and TRBJ1-1; the D gene is possibly TRBD1 (5 bases). Trimming took off 2 bases at V and 3 bases at J, with 10 bases between the two ends. The CDR3 runs to 14 residues. CDR1 MNHEY and CDR2 SVGAGI come from the germline V gene. The CDR3 spells CASSYRGRDTEAFF. For the CDR3, the DNA is TGTGCCAGCAGTTACAGGGGAAGGGACACTGAAGCTTTCTTT.

The J gene is TRBJ1-3, the V gene TRBV29-1; D call uncertain. CDR1 SQVTM and CDR2 ANQGSEA come from the germline V gene. CDR3 size: 12 residues. Trimming cost V 6 bases and J 3 bases, with 9 bases left between them. CDR3 sequence: CSVAKGGNTIYF. The CDR3, as DNA: TGCAGCGTAGCGAAAGGTGGAAACACCATATATTTT.

As DNA, the CDR3 is TGCGCCAGCAGCACCGGACTAGTCACAGATACGCAGTATTTT. Translation: CASSTGLVTDTQYF. The gene calls are TRBV5-1 and TRBJ2-3; TRBD2 matches 7 bases. The CDR3 has 14 residues. The ends lost 4 bases at V and 2 bases at J; junction bases unmatched: 4. Germline CDR1 SGHRS, CDR2 YFSETQ.

This clone was detected once. This sequence joins TRBV28 and TRBJ1-5; TRBD1 is a possible D gene (6 bases). The ends were cut back, 3 bases at V and 5 bases at J, with 11 bases in the middle. In germline, CDR1 is MDHEN, CDR2 SYDVKM. The length of the CDR3 is 14 residues. The CDR3 reads CASSFGQQYQPQHF. The CDR3 DNA reads TGTGCCAGCAGTTTCGGACAGCAGTATCAGCCCCAGCATTTT. Using reference TRBV28 and TRBJ1-5 for the parts outside the CDR3, the full variable domain is DVKVTQSSRYLVKRTGEKVFLECVQDMDHENMFWYRQDPGLGLRLIYFSYDVKMKEKGDIPEGYSVSREKKERFSLILESASTNQTSMYLCASSFGQQYQPQHFGDGTRLSIL.

CDR3 residues: CASSLYGRNYGYTF. The DNA for the CDR3 is TGTGCCAGCAGCTTATATGGCAGGAACTATGGCTACACCTTC. V and J are TRBV11-2 and TRBJ1-2, with D unclear. CDR1 and CDR2 (germline): SGHAT, FQNNGV. The CDR3 runs to 14 residues. V lost 2 bases, J lost 2 bases, and 9 bases lay in between.

The chain uses TRBV4-1 and TRBJ1-5, with D perhaps matching TRBD1 (5 bases). From germline, CDR1 is MGHRA and CDR2 YSYEKL. V lost 4 bases, J lost 2 bases, and 15 bases lay in between. The CDR3 runs to 16 residues. The CDR3 nucleotides read TGCGCCAGCAGCCCCGAGGTCAGGGTGGGCAATCAGCCCCAGCATTTT. Translation gives CASSPEVRVGNQPQHF.

The chain couples TRBV28 to TRBJ1-1, with D hard to call. V shed 6 bases and J shed 5 bases, with 16 bases lying between them. The CDR3 has 14 residues. CDR1 and CDR2 from the germline V gene are MDHEN and SYDVKM. CDR3 in amino acids: CASSSPGLWTEAFF. The DNA for the CDR3 is TGTGCCAGCAGCTCCCCCGGTCTGTGGACTGAAGCTTTCTTT.

The gene calls are TRBV29-1 and TRBJ1-2; possible D gene TRBD1, 5 bases. V dropped 3 bases and J dropped 7 bases, with 12 bases sitting between them. This CDR3 spans 12 amino acids. From germline, CDR1 is SQVTM and CDR2 ANQGSEA. The CDR3 sequence is CSVESRVGGYTF. In nucleotides, the CDR3 is TGCAGCGTTGAGAGCAGGGTGGGTGGCTACACCTTC.

The V gene is TRBV5-5, the J gene TRBJ2-6; tentative D call: TRBD2 (5 bases). The CDR3 extends over 16 amino acids. V lost 4 bases, J lost 0 bases, and 11 bases lay in between. The germline CDR1 and CDR2 sequences are SGHKS and YYEKEE (reference sequence). CDR3 sequence reads: CASSGPAASGANVLTF. The CDR3 region has the DNA TGTGCCAGCAGCGGGCCAGCGGCCTCTGGGGCCAACGTCCTGACTTTC.

The chain employs TRBV19 and TRBJ2-3, with 7 bases identical to TRBD1. The CDR3 is made up of 13 amino acids. After removal of 6 bases from V and 4 bases from J, the junction contained 4 bases not matched to a gene. CDR1 is LNHDA and CDR2 is SQIVND in the germline V gene (reference sequence). The CDR3 loop reads CASSPGQPDTQYF. Here the CDR3 DNA reads TGTGCCAGTAGCCCGGGACAGCCAGATACGCAGTATTTT.

This chain links TRBV7-2 with TRBJ1-4; the D is unclear. The CDR3 has 15 amino acids. Per germline, CDR1 SGHTA and CDR2 FQGNSA. V lost 5 bases and J lost 8, with 18 bases in between. CDR3 sequence (DNA): TGTGCCAGCAGCCCGTCGGGATTCCTCGGGGAAAAACTGTTTTTT. It specifies CASSPSGFLGEKLFF.

This clone was found once. This chain joins TRBV6-5 and TRBJ2-7; TRBD2 is a possible D gene (6 bases). Per germline, CDR1 MNHEY and CDR2 SVGAGI. The CDR3 runs to 11 residues. Trimming removed 6 bases at V and 5 bases at J, with 8 bases between. CDR3 sequence: CASRTSNEQYF. In nucleotides, the CDR3 is TGTGCCAGCAGGACTAGTAACGAGCAGTACTTC.